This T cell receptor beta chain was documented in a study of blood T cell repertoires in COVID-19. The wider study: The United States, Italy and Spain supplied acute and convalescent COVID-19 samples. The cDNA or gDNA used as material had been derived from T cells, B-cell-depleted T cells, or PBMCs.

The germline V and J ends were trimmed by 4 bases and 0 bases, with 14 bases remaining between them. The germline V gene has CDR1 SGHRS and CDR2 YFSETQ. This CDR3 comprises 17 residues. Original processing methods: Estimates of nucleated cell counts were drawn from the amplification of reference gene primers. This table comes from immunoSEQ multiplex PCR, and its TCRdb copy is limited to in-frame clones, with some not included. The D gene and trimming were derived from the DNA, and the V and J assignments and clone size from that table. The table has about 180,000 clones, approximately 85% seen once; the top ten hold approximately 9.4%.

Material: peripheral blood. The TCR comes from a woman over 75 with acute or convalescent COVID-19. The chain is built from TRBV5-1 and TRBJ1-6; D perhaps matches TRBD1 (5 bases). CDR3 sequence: CASSPDTLSSYNSPLHF. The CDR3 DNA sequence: TGCGCCAGCAGCCCGGACACCTTGAGCTCCTATAATTCACCCCTCCACTTT.